This T cell receptor beta chain emerged from a study of cytomegalovirus exposure and HLA in healthy donors. A roughly 120-subject validation cohort, separate from the approximately 690-subject first cohort, supplied the donors. Sequencing was performed with immunoSEQ multiplex PCR; in TCRdb, only in-frame clones are kept and a portion is missing. The sample holds some 330,000 clones; 75% to 90% are singletons and the top ten take 0.84%. Deletions cut 4 bases from V and 0 bases from J, with 19 bases between. Looked up from germline, CDR1 is MGHRA and CDR2 is YSYEKL. The CDR3 spans 18 residues. The chain is built from TRBV4-1 and TRBJ1-5; D is perhaps TRBD1 (5 bases). What was sequenced was PBMCs. This TCR came from a woman younger than 35 in good health and CMV-seronegative. The CDR3 DNA follows: TGCGCCAGCAGCCCAGGGCCCCTACTGGGGTATAGCAATCAGCCCCAGCATTTT. Amino acid sequence: CASSPGPLLGYSNQPQHF.